This T cell receptor (beta chain) came from a study of T cell repertoires in cytomegalovirus infection. Study results and caveats: Clonotype analysis showed dominance of the ex vivo response by HLA-C-restricted CMV-specific TCR beta clonotypes.

Germline CDR1 is SQVTM and CDR2 is ANQGSEA. The CDR3 has 14 residues. Of note for this clonotype: What it recognizes is unknown. At one of its ends the junction is not consistent with the germline gene, which may arise from a read error.

TCRdb processed the reads anew with MiXCR; each CDR3 protein has one entry. The profile covers 150,000 to 180,000 distinct CDR3 sequences, with roughly a quarter appearing a single time and roughly 9.8% taken by the ten largest. The origin of this receptor is a human donor in good health (CMV status not recorded). Some clones in this sample may be carry-over from other donors' samples. Sequencing was performed on PBMCs. V and J are TRBV29-1 and TRBJ1-4; 7 nucleotides line up with TRBD1. Here the CDR3 DNA reads TGCACCGTTGGGGAGGGGGCCTATAATGAAAAACTGTTTTTT. Amino acids: CTVGEGAYNEKLFF.